This T cell receptor beta chain derives from a study of kidney transplant recipient with SARS-CoV-2 infection. The CDR3 covers 12 residues. CDR1 is MNHEY and CDR2 is SVGAGI in the germline V gene. Of note for this clonotype: Given a much more abundant clone one base away, this may be a read error.

In TCRdb, the reads were re-called with MiXCR into one record per CDR3 protein. The data contain roughly 250,000 distinct CDR3 sequences, more than 25% of them singletons. The V gene is TRBV6-5, the J gene TRBJ1-6; D not resolved. The specimen comprised a blood sample, sampled at baseline and on day 111 from a kidney transplant recipient. This clonotype originated in a male patient aged 25-45 years who had COVID-19 and was a kidney transplant recipient. Some T cells may be the graft donor's. Here the CDR3 reads CASSYGGSPPHF. In DNA, the CDR3 is TGTGCCAGCAGTTACGGCGGATCACCCCCCCACTTT.